Here is one T cell receptor (beta chain) with its context. The sample comes from a study of blood T cell repertoires in COVID-19. The wider study: The samples span acute and convalescent COVID-19 from the United States, Italy and Spain.

Original analysis: It was from reference gene primer amplification that nucleated cell counts were estimated. The method was immunoSEQ multiplex PCR; TCRdb's version includes in-frame clones alone and lacks a portion of them. That table supplies the V and J calls and clone size; D and trimming were determined from the DNA. The sample has approximately 52,000 clones; roughly 89% are singletons. The sample taken for sequencing was peripheral blood. This TCR came from a man aged 55 to 70 with active COVID-19.

CDR3 sequence (DNA): TGTGCCTGGAGAGACCTTGGACTAGCGAGGAATGAGCAGTTCTTC. Its translation: CAWRDLGLARNEQFF. The gene calls are TRBV30 and TRBJ2-1, with 9 bases lining up with TRBD2. J was trimmed by 7 bases and V by 3 bases; bases with no gene match: 10. CDR1 is GTSNPN and CDR2 is SVGIG in the germline V gene (reference sequence). CDR3 length: 15 residues.